A single sample is the source of the 20 T cell receptor beta chains below, sequenced in a study of T cells in Graves' hyperthyroidism and ophthalmopathy. The source material, RNA transcripts, was used to amplify TCR beta CDR3 regions. HTBI primers were the set used in a first-round RT-PCR of the TCR CDR3. A single record per CDR3 protein comes from TCRdb applying MiXCR to the multiplex PCR reads. This table has 350,000 to 450,000 distinct CDR3 sequences, about 14% appearing once. Sequencing was done on a sample of blood. The receptors originated from a man aged 50 or older with Graves' ophthalmopathy.

This clonotype was seen repeatedly, ten times or more. The chain combines TRBV28 with TRBJ1-4; possibly TRBD1 for D (6 bases). Trimming left V 4 bases short and J 7 bases short, with 10 bases between. The CDR3 length is 13 residues. Germline assignment: CDR1 MDHEN and CDR2 SYDVKM. This CDR3 reads CASSWGGTEKLFF. CDR3 in DNA: TGTGCCAGCAGTTGGGGGGGCACTGAAAAACTGTTTTTT.

This clonotype has a handful of counts. The chain is built from TRBV12-3 or TRBV12-4 and TRBJ1-3, with D tentatively TRBD1 (5 bases). The CDR3 extends over 13 amino acids. V lost 6 bases to trimming and J lost 9 bases, with 15 bases between them. In DNA, the CDR3 is TGTGCCAGCAGCGCCCCTCCTGGGGGCACCATATATTTT. Translated: CASSAPPGGTIYF.

In its sample, this clonotype was seen many times. The chain carries TRBV30 and TRBJ1-1, with TRBD1 as a possible D gene (5 bases). CDR1 and CDR2 (germline): GTSNPN, SVGIG (reference sequence). The V end lost 1 base, the J end lost 13 bases, and 22 bases lay between the germline ends. The CDR3 spans 14 residues. The CDR3, as DNA: TGTGCCTGGAGTGCCGGGGGAGGCCTCCCCCATCATTTCTTT. Protein sequence: CAWSAGGGLPHHFF.

This clonotype was counted ten times or more. This chain connects TRBV20-1 to TRBJ2-1, with 7 nucleotides matching TRBD2. This CDR3 contains 14 residues. CDR1 is DFQATT, CDR2 SNEGSKA, per germline (reference sequence). The trim removed 2 bases at V and 2 bases at J, leaving 3 bases unmatched. The CDR3 protein is CSARRAGTYNEQFF. DNA for the CDR3: TGCAGTGCTAGAAGAGCGGGGACCTACAATGAGCAGTTCTTC.

This clonotype was detected many times. This rearrangement joins TRBV6-2 or TRBV6-3 to TRBJ2-1; TRBD2 matches 7 bases. Trimming removed 10 bases from V and 1 base from J; junction bases left unmatched: 10. Germline CDR1 reads MNHEY; CDR2 reads SVGEGT. The CDR3 is 15 residues long. CDR3 in DNA: TGTGCCACCATCAAGCGGGACTCTTCCTACAATGAGCAGTTCTTC. Protein product: CATIKRDSSYNEQFF.

This clonotype was observed many times. The chain has TRBV12-3 or TRBV12-4 and TRBJ1-1, with a tentative D call TRBD1 (5 bases). The ends were cut back, 9 bases at V and 5 bases at J, with 16 bases in the middle. The CDR3 spans 13 residues. CDR3 protein: CASRWGDGTEAFF. CDR3 DNA: TGTGCCAGTCGTTGGGGGGATGGGACTGAAGCTTTCTTT.

This clonotype has a count of ten or more. The chain combines TRBV3-1 with TRBJ1-2; D is ambiguous. The germline V gene encodes CDR1 LGHDT and CDR2 YNNKEL (reference sequence). There are 14 residues in the CDR3. Trimming stripped 0 bases from V and 10 bases from J, with 15 bases between. Here the CDR3 DNA reads TGTGCCAGCAGCCAAGAGTCCCAGACTTCGTCCTACACCTTC. Residues: CASSQESQTSSYTF.

This clonotype was counted ten times or more. This chain connects TRBV5-4 to TRBJ2-1; 7 nucleotides agree with TRBD2. The CDR3 runs to 17 residues. V lost 0 bases and J lost 0; bases outside the gene matches: 6. Germline CDR1 reads SGHNT; CDR2 reads YYREEE (reference sequence). The CDR3, as DNA: TGTGCCAGCAGCTTGGCCTATGGCGGGAGCTCCTACAATGAGCAGTTCTTC. Translating it yields CASSLAYGGSSYNEQFF.

The CDR3 nucleotides are TGTGCCAGCAGCCAAGAAACAGGGGATACGCAGTATTTT. This codes for CASSQETGDTQYF. The rearrangement links TRBV14 to TRBJ2-3; D may be TRBD1 (6 bases). The CDR3 spans 13 residues. V lost 0 bases, J lost 6 bases, and 7 bases lay in between. In germline, CDR1 is SGHDN, CDR2 FVKESK.

The V and J genes are TRBV12-3 or TRBV12-4 and TRBJ1-4; the D gene is possibly TRBD1 (5 bases). The CDR3 is 15 amino acids. The V end was cut by 5 bases, the J end by 7 bases, with 17 bases between. This CDR3 is CASSTWGPGIEKLFF. Here the CDR3 DNA reads TGTGCCAGCAGTACGTGGGGACCTGGGATTGAAAAACTGTTTTTT.

In its sample, this clonotype was seen once. The chain uses TRBV28 and TRBJ2-3; D not certain. CDR1 is MDHEN, CDR2 SYDVKM, per germline. Trimming left V 9 bases short and J 4 bases short, with 11 bases between. The CDR3 covers 12 residues. The DNA for the CDR3 is TGTGCCAGTGCTCGCCGGGCAGATACGCAGTATTTT. Protein product: CASARRADTQYF.

CDR3 in amino acids: CATSRASVGQGYGYTF. CDR3 bases: TGTGCCACCAGCAGAGCGAGTGTTGGGCAGGGATATGGCTACACCTTC. The chain joins TRBV15 to TRBJ1-2; possible D gene TRBD1, 5 bases. Trimming took 1 base from V and 5 from J, leaving 17 bases between them. CDR1 and CDR2 (germline): LNHNV, YYDKDF (reference sequence). CDR3 size: 16 residues.

This clonotype was recorded a few times. V usage is TRBV11-2 and J usage is TRBJ1-1; 8 bases line up with TRBD1. J was trimmed by 0 bases and V by 6 bases; bases with no gene match: 9. The CDR3 loop spans 16 amino acids. Germline V CDR1 and CDR2: SGHAT, FQNNGV. The CDR3 DNA reads as TGTGCCAGCAGAGAGGGGGACAGGACTCTGAACACTGAAGCTTTCTTT. It yields the protein CASREGDRTLNTEAFF.

This clonotype appeared many times. The chain carries TRBV11-1 and TRBJ2-1, with 12 bases matching TRBD2. Germline V CDR1 and CDR2: SGHAT, FQDESV (reference sequence). This CDR3 has 16 residues. J lost 3 bases, V lost 5 bases, and 5 bases had no gene match. This chain's CDR3 is CASSRQTSGSYNEQFF. The CDR3 coding sequence is TGTGCCAGCAGCCGCCAGACTAGCGGGAGCTACAATGAGCAGTTCTTC.

This clonotype was counted at least ten times. This chain uses TRBV3-1 with TRBJ1-5; D gene ambiguous. The V and J ends lost 0 bases and 4 bases respectively, with 10 bases between them. Germline V gene data show CDR1 as LGHDT and CDR2 as YNNKEL (reference sequence). The CDR3 is 15 amino acids. CDR3 DNA: TGTGCCAGCAGCCAAGATCGCAGGACTAATCAGCCCCAGCATTTT. Encoded protein: CASSQDRRTNQPQHF.

This clonotype has just a few counts. This sequence joins TRBV11-3 and TRBJ1-1; 10 nucleotides agree with TRBD1. Germline V gene sequence: CDR1 SGHNT, CDR2 YENEEA. The V gene end was trimmed by 5 bases and the J gene end by 1 base; junction bases not matched to a gene: 4. This CDR3 region has 15 residues. The CDR3 loop is CASSGTGAGNTEAFF. The CDR3 nucleotides read TGTGCCAGCAGCGGGACAGGGGCCGGGAACACTGAAGCTTTCTTT.

This clonotype was found a few times. One junction end disagrees with the germline gene, perhaps due to a read error. This rearrangement joins TRBV7-6 to TRBJ2-2, with a possible D match to TRBD2 (6 bases). Looked up from germline, CDR1 is SGHVS and CDR2 is FNYEAQ. The CDR3 runs 14 residues. CDR3 nucleotides: TGTGGCTCTCGGGCGGGGACGAACACCGAGGAGCTGTTTTTT. This translates into CGSRAGTNTEELFF. Complete variable domain (other parts from reference TRBV7-6 and TRBJ2-2): GAGVSQSPRYKVTKRGQDVALRCDPISGHVSLYWYRQALGQGPEFLTYFNYEAQQDKSGLPNDRFSAERPEGSISTLTIQRTEQRDSAMYRCGSRAGTNTEELFFGEGSRLTVL.

The chain joins TRBV20-1 to TRBJ2-7; 9 bases agree with TRBD2. Per the germline V gene, CDR1 is DFQATT and CDR2 is SNEGSKA (reference sequence). This CDR3 contains 15 residues. V was clipped by 7 bases and J by 0 bases; unmatched bases: 10. CDR3 sequence reads: CSVQKPAGGSYEQYF. The DNA for the CDR3 is TGCAGTGTCCAAAAACCAGCGGGGGGCTCCTACGAGCAGTACTTC.

This clonotype was observed at least ten times. The chain recombines TRBV18 with TRBJ2-5; D possibly corresponds to TRBD2 (6 bases). V lost 4 bases, J lost 4 bases, and 10 bases lay in between. Germline V gene sequence: CDR1 KGHSH, CDR2 LQKENI. The CDR3 spans 13 residues. Here the CDR3 reads CASSLQAGETQYF. CDR3 nucleotides: TGTGCCAGCTCACTCCAAGCGGGAGAGACCCAGTACTTC.

In this sample, this clonotype turned up a few times. The chain joins TRBV4-1 to TRBJ1-4; 8 nucleotides agree with TRBD1. The germline CDR1 and CDR2 sequences are MGHRA and YSYEKL. CDR3 size: 15 residues. Trimming at V came to 0 bases and at J to 7 bases, leaving 4 bases not matched to a gene. The CDR3 is CASSQDGTGFEKLFF. CDR3 nucleotide sequence: TGCGCCAGCAGCCAAGACGGGACAGGTTTTGAAAAACTGTTTTTT.